Sequencing of this T cell receptor (beta chain) was carried out in a study of T cell clonotyping in hematopoietic cell transplantation. Study-level background: Recipient samples before transplant were obtained post-cytoreduction.

Germline V gene data show CDR1 as MNHEY and CDR2 as SMNVEV (reference sequence). The CDR3 runs to 13 residues. The V gene lost 5 bases and the J gene lost 9 bases, with 17 bases spanning the gap. About this clone itself: The antigen remains unidentified.

Time point given: recipient sample about 28 days before transplant, after cytoreduction. Blood collection times were about day -28 and days 30, 100, 180 posttransplant. Assay used: immunoSEQ multiplex PCR; TCRdb lists only in-frame clones, some missing. This table has over 25,000 clones, around 84% appearing once. The study, taken as a whole, reports: Pathologically expanded recipient clonotypes increased progressively from day 30 to day 180 as diversity fell.

This TCR derives from a woman between 55 and 75 years old with acute myeloid leukemia. Some clones in this sample may be carry-over from other donors' samples. V usage is TRBV27 and J usage is TRBJ2-7; D is unresolved. The starting material was peripheral blood mononuclear cells, obtained before stem cell transplant. The CDR3 loop reads CASSVLPFTRQYF. The CDR3 nucleotides are TGTGCCAGCAGTGTTCTACCCTTTACGCGGCAGTACTTC.